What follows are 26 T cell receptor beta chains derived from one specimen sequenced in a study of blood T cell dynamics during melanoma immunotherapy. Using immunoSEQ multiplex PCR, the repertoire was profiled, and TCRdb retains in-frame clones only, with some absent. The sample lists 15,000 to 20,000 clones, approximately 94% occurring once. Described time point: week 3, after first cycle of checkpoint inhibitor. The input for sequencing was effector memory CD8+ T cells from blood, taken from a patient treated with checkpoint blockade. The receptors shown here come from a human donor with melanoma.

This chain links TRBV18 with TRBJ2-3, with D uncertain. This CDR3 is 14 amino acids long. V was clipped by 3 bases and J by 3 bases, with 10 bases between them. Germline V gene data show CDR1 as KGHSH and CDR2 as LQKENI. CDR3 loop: CASSPSMRTDTQYF. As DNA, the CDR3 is TGTGCCAGCTCACCTTCGATGAGGACAGATACGCAGTATTTT.

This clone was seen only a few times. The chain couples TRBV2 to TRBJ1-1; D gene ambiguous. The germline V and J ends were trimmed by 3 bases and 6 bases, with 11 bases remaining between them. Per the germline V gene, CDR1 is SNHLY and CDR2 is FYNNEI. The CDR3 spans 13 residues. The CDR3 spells CASSDLLPPEAFF. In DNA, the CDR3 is TGTGCCAGCAGTGACCTACTTCCCCCTGAAGCTTTCTTT.

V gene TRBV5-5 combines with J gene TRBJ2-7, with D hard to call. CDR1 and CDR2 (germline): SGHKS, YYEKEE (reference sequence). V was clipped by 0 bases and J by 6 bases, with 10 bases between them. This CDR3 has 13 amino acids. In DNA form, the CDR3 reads TGTGCCAGCAGCTTGGTAGATAGACGCGAGCAGTACTTC. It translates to CASSLVDRREQYF.

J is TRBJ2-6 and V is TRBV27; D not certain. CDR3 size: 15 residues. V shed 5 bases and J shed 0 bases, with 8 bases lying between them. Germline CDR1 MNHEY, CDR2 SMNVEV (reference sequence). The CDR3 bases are TGTGCCAGCAGTCCCGCCCCCTCTGGGGCCAACGTCCTGACTTTC. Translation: CASSPAPSGANVLTF.

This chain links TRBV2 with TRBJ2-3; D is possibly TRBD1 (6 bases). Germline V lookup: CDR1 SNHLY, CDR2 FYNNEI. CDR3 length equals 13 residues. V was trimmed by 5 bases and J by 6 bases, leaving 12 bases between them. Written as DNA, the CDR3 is TGTGCCAGCAGTCAGGGGTTATCGGATACGCAGTATTTT. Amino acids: CASSQGLSDTQYF.

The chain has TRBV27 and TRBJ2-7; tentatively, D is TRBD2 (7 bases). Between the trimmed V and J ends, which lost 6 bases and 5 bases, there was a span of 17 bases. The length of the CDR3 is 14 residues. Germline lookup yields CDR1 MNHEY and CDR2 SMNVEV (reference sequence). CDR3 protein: CASRRGGELNEQYF. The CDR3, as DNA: TGTGCCAGCAGGAGGGGGGGGGAGTTGAACGAGCAGTACTTC.

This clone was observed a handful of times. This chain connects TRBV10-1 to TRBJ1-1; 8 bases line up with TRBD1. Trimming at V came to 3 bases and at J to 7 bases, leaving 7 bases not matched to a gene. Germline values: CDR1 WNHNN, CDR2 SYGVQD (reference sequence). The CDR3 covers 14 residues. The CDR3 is CASSDPPTGVEAFF. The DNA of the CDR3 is TGCGCCAGCAGTGACCCTCCGACAGGGGTTGAAGCTTTCTTT.

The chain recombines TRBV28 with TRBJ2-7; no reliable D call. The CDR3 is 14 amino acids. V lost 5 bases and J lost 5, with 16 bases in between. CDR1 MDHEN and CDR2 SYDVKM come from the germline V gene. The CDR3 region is CASSLFGSVDEQYF. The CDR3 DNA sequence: TGTGCCAGCAGTCTGTTTGGGTCCGTGGACGAGCAGTACTTC.

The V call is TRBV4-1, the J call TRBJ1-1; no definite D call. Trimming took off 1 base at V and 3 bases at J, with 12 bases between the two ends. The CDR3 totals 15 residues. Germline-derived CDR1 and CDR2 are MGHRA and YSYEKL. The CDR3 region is CASSQAPRGDTEAFF. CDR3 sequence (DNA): TGCGCCAGCAGCCAAGCCCCCCGTGGGGACACTGAAGCTTTCTTT.

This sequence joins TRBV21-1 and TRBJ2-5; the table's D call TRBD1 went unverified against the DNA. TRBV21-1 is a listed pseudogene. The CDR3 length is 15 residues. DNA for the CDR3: TGTGCCAGCAGCAACCACTACAGGGGGCCGGAGACCCAGTACTTC. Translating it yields CASSNHYRGPETQYF.

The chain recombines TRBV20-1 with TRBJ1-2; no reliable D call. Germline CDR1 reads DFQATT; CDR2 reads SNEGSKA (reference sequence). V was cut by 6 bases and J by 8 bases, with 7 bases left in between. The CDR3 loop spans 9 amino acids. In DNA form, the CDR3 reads TGCAGTGCCCCCGGGGGCTACACCTTC. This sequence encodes CSAPGGYTF.

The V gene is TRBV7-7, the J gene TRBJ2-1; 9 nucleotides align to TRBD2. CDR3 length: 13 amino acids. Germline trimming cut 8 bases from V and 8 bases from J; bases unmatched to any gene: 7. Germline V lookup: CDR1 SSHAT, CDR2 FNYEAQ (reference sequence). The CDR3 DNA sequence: TGTGCCAGCGCTGGGGTAGCGGGAGATGAGCAGTTCTTC. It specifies CASAGVAGDEQFF.

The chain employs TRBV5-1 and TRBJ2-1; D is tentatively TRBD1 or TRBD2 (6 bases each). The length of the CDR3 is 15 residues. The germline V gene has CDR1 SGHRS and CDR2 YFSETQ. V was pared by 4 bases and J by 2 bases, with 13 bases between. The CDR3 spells CASSPGRGPYNEQFF. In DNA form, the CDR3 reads TGCGCCAGCAGCCCTGGTCGGGGGCCCTACAATGAGCAGTTCTTC.

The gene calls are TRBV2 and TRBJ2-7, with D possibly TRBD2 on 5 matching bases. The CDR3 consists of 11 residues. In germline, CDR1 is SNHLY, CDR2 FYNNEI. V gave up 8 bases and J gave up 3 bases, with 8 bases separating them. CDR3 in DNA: TGTGCCAGCGCCCGGGACTACGAGCAGTACTTC. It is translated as CASARDYEQYF.

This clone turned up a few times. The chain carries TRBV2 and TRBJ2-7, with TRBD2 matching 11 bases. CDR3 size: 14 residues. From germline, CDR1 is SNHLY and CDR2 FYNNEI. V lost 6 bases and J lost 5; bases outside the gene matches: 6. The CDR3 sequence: CASRWTSGFDEQYF. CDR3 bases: TGTGCCAGCAGATGGACTAGCGGGTTCGACGAGCAGTACTTC.

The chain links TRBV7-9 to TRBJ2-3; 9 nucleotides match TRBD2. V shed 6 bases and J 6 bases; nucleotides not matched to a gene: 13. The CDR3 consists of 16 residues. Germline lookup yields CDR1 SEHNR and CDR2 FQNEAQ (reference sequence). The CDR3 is CASRTDGSGSWDTQYF. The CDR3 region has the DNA TGTGCCAGCAGAACAGACGGTAGCGGGAGTTGGGATACGCAGTATTTT.

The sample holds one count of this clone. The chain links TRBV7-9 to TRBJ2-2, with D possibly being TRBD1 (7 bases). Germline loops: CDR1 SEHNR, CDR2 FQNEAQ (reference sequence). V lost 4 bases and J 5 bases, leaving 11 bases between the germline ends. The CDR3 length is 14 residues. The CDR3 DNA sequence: TGTGCCAGCAGCTCAGGGGGGAGGACCGGGGAGCTGTTTTTT. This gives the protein CASSSGGRTGELFF.

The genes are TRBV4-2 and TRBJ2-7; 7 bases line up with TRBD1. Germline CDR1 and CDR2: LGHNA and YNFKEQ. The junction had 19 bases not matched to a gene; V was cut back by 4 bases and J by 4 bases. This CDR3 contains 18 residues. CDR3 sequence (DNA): TGTGCCAGCAGCCCGACAGACCGTAACAGGGGCTTGGAATACGAGCAGTACTTC. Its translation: CASSPTDRNRGLEYEQYF.

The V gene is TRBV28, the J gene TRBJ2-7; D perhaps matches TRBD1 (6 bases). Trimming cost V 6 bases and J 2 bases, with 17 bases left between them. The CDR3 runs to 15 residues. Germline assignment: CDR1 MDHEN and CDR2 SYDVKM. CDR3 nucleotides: TGTGCCAGCAGCCTGATTCTCAGGGGCGCCTACGAGCAGTACTTC. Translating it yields CASSLILRGAYEQYF.

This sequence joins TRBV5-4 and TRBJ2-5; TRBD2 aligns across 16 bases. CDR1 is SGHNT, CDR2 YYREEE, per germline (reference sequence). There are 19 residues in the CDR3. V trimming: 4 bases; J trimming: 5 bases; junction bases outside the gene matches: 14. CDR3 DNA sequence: TGTGCCAGCAGCGGCCCGGGACTAGCGGGAGGGCGGTCTGGGGAGACCCAGTACTTC. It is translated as CASSGPGLAGGRSGETQYF.

Here the CDR3 reads CASSLRQGAYEQYF. The CDR3 DNA follows: TGCGCCAGCAGCTTGAGGCAGGGTGCCTACGAGCAGTACTTC. The chain joins TRBV5-1 to TRBJ2-7, with a possible D match to TRBD1 (5 bases). The V and J ends lost 1 base and 2 bases respectively, with 10 bases between them. CDR1 SGHRS and CDR2 YFSETQ come from the germline V gene. This CDR3 is 14 amino acids long.

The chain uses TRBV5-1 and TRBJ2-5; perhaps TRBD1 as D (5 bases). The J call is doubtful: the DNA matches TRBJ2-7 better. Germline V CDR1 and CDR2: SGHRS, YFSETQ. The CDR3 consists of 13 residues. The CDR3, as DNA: TGCGCCAGCAGCTCATCAGGGTCCTACGAGCAGTACTTC. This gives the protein CASSSSGSYEQYF.

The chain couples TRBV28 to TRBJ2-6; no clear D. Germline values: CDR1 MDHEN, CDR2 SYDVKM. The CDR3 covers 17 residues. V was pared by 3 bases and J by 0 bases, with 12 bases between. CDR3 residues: CASSFRGRISGANVLTF. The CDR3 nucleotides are TGTGCCAGCAGTTTTCGAGGACGGATCTCTGGGGCCAACGTCCTGACTTTC.

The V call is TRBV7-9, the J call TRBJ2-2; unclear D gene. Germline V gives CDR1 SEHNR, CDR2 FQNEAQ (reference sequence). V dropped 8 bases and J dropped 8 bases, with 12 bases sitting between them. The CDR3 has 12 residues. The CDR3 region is CASLRARGELFF. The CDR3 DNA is TGTGCCAGCCTCCGGGCCCGAGGGGAGCTGTTTTTT. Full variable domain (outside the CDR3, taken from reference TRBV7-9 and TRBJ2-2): DTGVSQNPRHKITKRGQNVTFRCDPISEHNRLYWYRQTLGQGPEFLTYFQNEAQLEKSRLLSDRFSAERPKGSFSTLEIQRTEQGDSAMYLCASLRARGELFFGEGSRLTVL.

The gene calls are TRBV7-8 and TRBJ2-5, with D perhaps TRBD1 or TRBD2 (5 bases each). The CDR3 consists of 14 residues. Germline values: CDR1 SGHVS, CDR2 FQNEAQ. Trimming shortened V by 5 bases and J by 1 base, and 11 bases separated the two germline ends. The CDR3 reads CASSREGRQETQYF. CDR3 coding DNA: TGTGCCAGCAGCCGAGAGGGGCGCCAAGAGACCCAGTACTTC.

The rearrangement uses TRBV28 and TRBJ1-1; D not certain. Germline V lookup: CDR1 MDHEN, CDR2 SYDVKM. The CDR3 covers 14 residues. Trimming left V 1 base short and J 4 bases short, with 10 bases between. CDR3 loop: CASSLLAGSTEAFF. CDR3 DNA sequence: TGTGCCAGCAGTTTATTAGCGGGGAGCACTGAAGCTTTCTTT.